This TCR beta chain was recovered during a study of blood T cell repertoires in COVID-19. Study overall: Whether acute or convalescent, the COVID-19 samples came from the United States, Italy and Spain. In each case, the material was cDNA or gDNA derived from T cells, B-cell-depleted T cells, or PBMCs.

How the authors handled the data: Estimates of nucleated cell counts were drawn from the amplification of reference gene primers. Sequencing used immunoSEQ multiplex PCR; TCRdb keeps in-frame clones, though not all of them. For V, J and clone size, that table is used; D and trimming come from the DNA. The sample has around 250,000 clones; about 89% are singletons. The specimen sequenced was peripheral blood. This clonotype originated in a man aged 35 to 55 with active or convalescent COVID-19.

In DNA, the CDR3 is TGTGCCACCAGTGATCCCTTTCCCGACAGGGGATGGGGTTATAGCAATCAGCCCCAGCATTTT. Amino acids: CATSDPFPDRGWGYSNQPQHF. The rearrangement uses TRBV24-1 and TRBJ1-5; 8 bases line up with TRBD1. The germline CDR1 and CDR2 sequences are KGHDR and SFDVKD. V dropped 3 bases and J dropped 0; count of bases not matched to a gene: 18. The CDR3 loop spans 21 amino acids.